This T cell receptor (beta chain) was documented in a study of regulatory T cells in long-lasting Graves disease. Study at large: The study enrolled newly diagnosed Graves' patients on antithyroid drugs under 3 months.

Arm-PCR with iRepertoire HTBI primers amplified the CDR3 regions for these TCR beta libraries. TCRdb itself ran the multiplex PCR reads through MiXCR, one entry per CDR3 protein. The sample includes around 500,000 distinct CDR3 sequences, about 12% seen only once; the top ten take about 8.3%. Time point here: newly diagnosed GD, antithyroid drugs for less than 3 months. TCR sequences were obtained from RNA taken from PBMCs. This clonotype was observed at least ten times. Looked up from germline, CDR1 is SGHTA and CDR2 is FQGNSA. The germline V and J ends were trimmed by 6 bases and 0 bases, with 18 bases remaining between them. The CDR3 has 17 amino acids. These same records also appear under a second study, on T cells in Graves' hyperthyroidism and ophthalmopathy.

The receptor was derived from a young woman with Graves disease. Sequencing was performed on peripheral blood mononuclear cells (PBMCs), taken at new diagnosis, from a patient treated with antithyroid drugs. This chain uses TRBV7-2 with TRBJ2-1, with D perhaps TRBD2 (6 bases). The DNA of the CDR3 is TGTGCCAGCAGGGAGGGTAGCTTTGTAAGCTCCTACAATGAGCAGTTCTTC. It encodes CASREGSFVSSYNEQFF.